This TCR beta chain was identified during a study of T cell changes during pregnancy in multiple sclerosis. CDR3 size: 14 residues. Germline V gene lookup returns CDR1 MNHNS and CDR2 SASEGT. Germline trimming cut 6 bases from V and 5 bases from J; bases unmatched to any gene: 8. TCRdb keeps only in-frame clones here, not all; method: immunoSEQ multiplex PCR. The data contain 30,000 to 45,000 clones, about 91% of them singletons. This clone has just one count. The source material was CD8+ T cells from peripheral blood mononuclear cells, sampled before pregnancy. This clonotype originated in a female donor with multiple sclerosis, enrolled in a pregnancy study. The chain is built from TRBV6-1 and TRBJ2-5; 8 nucleotides match TRBD1. The CDR3 sequence is CASRTLTGAETQYF. The CDR3 DNA sequence: TGTGCCAGCAGGACCTTGACAGGGGCCGAGACCCAGTACTTC.